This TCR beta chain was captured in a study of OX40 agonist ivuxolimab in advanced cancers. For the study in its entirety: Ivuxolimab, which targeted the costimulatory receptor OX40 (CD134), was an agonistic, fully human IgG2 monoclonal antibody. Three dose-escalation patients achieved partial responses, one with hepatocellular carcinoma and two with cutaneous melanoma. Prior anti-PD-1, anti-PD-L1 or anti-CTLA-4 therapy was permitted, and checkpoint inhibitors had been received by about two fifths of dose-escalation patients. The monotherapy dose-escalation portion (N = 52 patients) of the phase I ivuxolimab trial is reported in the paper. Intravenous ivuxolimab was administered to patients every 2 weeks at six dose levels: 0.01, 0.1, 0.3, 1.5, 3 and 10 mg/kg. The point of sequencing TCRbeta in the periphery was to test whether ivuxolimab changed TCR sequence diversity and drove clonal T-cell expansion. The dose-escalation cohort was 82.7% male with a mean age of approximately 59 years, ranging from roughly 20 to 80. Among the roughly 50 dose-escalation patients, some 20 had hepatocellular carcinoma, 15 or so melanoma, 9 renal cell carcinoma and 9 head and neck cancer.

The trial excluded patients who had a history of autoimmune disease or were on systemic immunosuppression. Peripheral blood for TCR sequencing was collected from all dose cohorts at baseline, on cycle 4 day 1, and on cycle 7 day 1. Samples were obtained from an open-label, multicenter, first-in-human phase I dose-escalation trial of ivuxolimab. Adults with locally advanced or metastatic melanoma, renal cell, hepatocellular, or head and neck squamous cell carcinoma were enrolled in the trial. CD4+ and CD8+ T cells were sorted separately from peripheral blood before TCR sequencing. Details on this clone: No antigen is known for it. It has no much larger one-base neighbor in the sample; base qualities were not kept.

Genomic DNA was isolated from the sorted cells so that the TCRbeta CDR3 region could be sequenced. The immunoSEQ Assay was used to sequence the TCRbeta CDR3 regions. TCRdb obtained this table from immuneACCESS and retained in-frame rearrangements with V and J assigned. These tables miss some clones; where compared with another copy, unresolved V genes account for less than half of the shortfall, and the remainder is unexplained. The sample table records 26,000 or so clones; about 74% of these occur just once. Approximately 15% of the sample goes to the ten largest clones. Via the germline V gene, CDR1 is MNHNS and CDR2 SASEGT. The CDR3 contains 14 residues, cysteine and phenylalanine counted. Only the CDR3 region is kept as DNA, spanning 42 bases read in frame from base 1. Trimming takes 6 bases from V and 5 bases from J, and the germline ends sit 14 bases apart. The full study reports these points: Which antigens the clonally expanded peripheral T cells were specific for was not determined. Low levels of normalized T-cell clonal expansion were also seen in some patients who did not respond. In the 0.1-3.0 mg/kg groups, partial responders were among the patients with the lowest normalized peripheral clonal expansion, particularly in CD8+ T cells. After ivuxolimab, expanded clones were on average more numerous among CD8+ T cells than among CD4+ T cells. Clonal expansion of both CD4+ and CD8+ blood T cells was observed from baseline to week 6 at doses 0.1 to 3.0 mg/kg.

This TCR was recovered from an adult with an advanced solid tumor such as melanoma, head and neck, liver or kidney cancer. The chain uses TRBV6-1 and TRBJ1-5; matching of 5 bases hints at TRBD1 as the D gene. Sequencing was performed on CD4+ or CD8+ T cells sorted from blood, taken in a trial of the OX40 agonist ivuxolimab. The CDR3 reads CASRGDGLDQPQHF. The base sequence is TGTGCCAGCAGGGGGGACGGCCTAGATCAGCCCCAGCATTTT.